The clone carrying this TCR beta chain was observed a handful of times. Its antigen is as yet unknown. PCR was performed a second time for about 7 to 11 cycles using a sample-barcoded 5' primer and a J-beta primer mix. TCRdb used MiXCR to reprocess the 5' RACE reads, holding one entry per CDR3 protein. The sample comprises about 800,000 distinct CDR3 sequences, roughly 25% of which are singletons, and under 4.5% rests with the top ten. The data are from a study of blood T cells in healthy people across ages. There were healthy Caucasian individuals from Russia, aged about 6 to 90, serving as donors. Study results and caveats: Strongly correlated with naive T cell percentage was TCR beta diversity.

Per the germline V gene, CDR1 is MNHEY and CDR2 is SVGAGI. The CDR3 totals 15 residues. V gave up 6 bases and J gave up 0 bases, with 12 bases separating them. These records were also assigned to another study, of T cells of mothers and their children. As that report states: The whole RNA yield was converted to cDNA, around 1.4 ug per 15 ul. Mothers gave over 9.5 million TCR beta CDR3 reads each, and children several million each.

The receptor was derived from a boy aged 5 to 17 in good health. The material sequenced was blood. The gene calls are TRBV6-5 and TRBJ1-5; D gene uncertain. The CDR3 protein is CASSAGVYSNQPQHF. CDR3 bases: TGTGCCAGCAGCGCGGGTGTTTATAGCAATCAGCCCCAGCATTTT.